The present entry profiles one TCR beta chain with its context. This sample was included in a study of blood T cell repertoires in COVID-19. Study overall: COVID-19 samples from acute and convalescent phases originated in the United States, Italy and Spain. T cells, B-cell-depleted T cells, or PBMCs provided the cDNA or gDNA that served as material.

In the original processing: Estimation of nucleated cell counts relied on the amplification of reference gene primers. TCRdb keeps only in-frame clones here, not all; method: immunoSEQ multiplex PCR. That table is the source of V, J and clone size, and D and trimming were worked out from the DNA. This sample has more than 70,000 clones; about 90% occur once, and the top ten carry about 3.9%. Germline V gene data show CDR1 as LGHDT and CDR2 as YNNKEL (reference sequence). V was trimmed by 6 bases and J by 11 bases, leaving 14 bases between them. The CDR3 covers 13 residues. This receptor was identified in a woman in her forties or fifties in a cohort sampled during active COVID-19. The sequencing input was peripheral blood. V and J are TRBV3-1 (or the pseudogene TRBV3-2) and TRBJ1-6, with D possibly TRBD1 on 5 matching bases. This chain's CDR3 is CASRPGPGAPLHF. CDR3 coding DNA: TGTGCCAGCAGGCCGGGGCCGGGAGCACCCCTCCACTTT.